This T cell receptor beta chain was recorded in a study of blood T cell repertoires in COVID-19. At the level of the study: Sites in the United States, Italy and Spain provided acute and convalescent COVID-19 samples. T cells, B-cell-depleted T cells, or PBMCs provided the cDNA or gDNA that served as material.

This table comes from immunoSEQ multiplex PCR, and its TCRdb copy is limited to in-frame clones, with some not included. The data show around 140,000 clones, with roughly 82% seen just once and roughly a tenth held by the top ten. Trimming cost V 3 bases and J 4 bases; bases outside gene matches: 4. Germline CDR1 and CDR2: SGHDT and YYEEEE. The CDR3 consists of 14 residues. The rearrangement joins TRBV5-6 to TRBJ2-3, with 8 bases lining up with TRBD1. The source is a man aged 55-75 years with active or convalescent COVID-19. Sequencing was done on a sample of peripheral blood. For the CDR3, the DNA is TGTGCCAGCAGCTCACCGGGACAGGCAGATACGCAGTATTTT. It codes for CASSSPGQADTQYF.